What follows are 8 T cell receptor beta chains derived from one specimen sequenced in a study of blood T cell repertoires in COVID-19. Profiling relied on immunoSEQ multiplex PCR, and the TCRdb table lists in-frame clones only, not all of them. Of 150,000 or so clones listed, roughly 80% are singletons. The source material was PBMCs or T cells enriched from blood (not recorded which). These receptors originate from a man aged 45-65 years who had recovered from COVID-19.

The V and J genes are TRBV6-5 and TRBJ2-5; TRBD2 is a possible D gene (6 bases). Germline V CDR1 and CDR2: MNHEY, SVGAGI. The CDR3 is 13 amino acids. V was cut by 5 bases and J by 9 bases, with 16 bases left in between. The CDR3 loop reads CASSPGDLWSQYF. For the CDR3, the DNA is TGTGCCAGCAGTCCCGGGGACTTGTGGTCCCAGTACTTC.

This chain joins TRBV4-3 and TRBJ1-5; D is ambiguous. CDR3 length: 15 amino acids. V was cut by 1 base and J by 0 bases, with 7 bases left in between. The germline V gene encodes CDR1 LGHNA and CDR2 YSLEER. The CDR3 reads CASSQVLYSNQPQHF. The CDR3 nucleotides read TGCGCCAGCAGCCAAGTACTGTATAGCAATCAGCCCCAGCATTTT.

The chain joins TRBV6-5 to TRBJ2-7, with 7 positions matching TRBD1. CDR3 length equals 13 residues. The germline CDR1 and CDR2 sequences are MNHEY and SVGAGI. V lost 7 bases, J lost 0 bases, and 3 bases stayed unmatched. CDR3 loop: CASTGDSSYEQYF. As DNA, the CDR3 is TGTGCCAGCACCGGGGACAGCTCCTACGAGCAGTACTTC.

This chain uses TRBV7-3 with TRBJ2-1, with unresolved D. CDR1 is SGHTA, CDR2 FQGTGA, per germline. Trimming left V 1 base short and J 6 bases short, with 13 bases between. The CDR3 loop spans 15 amino acids. CDR3 nucleotide sequence: TGTGCCAGCAGCTTAAGGCTGGCCAGCGCCAATGAGCAGTTCTTC. As protein: CASSLRLASANEQFF.

Written as DNA, the CDR3 is TGTGCCAGCAGTTTGTCTTCCTTCGCCTACGAGCAGTACTTC. This encodes CASSLSSFAYEQYF. J is TRBJ2-7 and V is TRBV27, with no clear D. Germline lookup yields CDR1 MNHEY and CDR2 SMNVEV (reference sequence). This CDR3 region has 14 residues. The V and J ends lost 3 bases and 2 bases respectively, with 11 bases between them.

This clone was found once. The rearrangement links TRBV5-1 to TRBJ2-7; D might be TRBD2 (6 bases). V was trimmed by 3 bases and J by 4 bases, leaving 11 bases between them. Germline CDR1 reads SGHRS; CDR2 reads YFSETQ. The CDR3 is 13 residues long. The CDR3 nucleotides are TGCGCCAGCAGCTGGAGGGCTAATTACGAGCAGTACTTC. As protein: CASSWRANYEQYF.

This clone was seen a few times. The CDR3 DNA sequence: TGTGCCAGCAGCCCTACCGGGACAGGGAGAGGTGGAAACACCATATATTTT. It encodes CASSPTGTGRGGNTIYF. The rearrangement links TRBV7-3 to TRBJ1-3; 9 nucleotides align to TRBD1. The CDR3 is 17 amino acids. Germline CDR1 is SGHTA and CDR2 is FQGTGA. Trimming at V came to 5 bases and at J to 3 bases, leaving 11 bases not matched to a gene.

This chain joins TRBV5-1 and TRBJ1-4, with TRBD1 matching 8 bases. The CDR3 has 16 amino acids. Trimming took 4 bases from V and 3 from J; bases not matched to a gene: 8. Germline V gene lookup returns CDR1 SGHRS and CDR2 YFSETQ. CDR3 sequence (DNA): TGCGCCAGCAGCCCCACAGGACAGGGCGCTAATGAAAAACTGTTTTTT. This encodes CASSPTGQGANEKLFF. Full variable domain (outside the CDR3, taken from reference TRBV5-1 and TRBJ1-4): KAGVTQTPRYLIKTRGQQVTLSCSPISGHRSVSWYQQTPGQGLQFLFEYFSETQRNKGNFPGRFSGRQFSNSRSEMNVSTLELGDSALYLCASSPTGQGANEKLFFGSGTQLSVL.